This entry is about one TCR beta chain. The source of the sample is a study of T cells expressing NK-cell markers. Background on the study: Source material for TCR beta repertoires consisted of sorted CD3+CD56+NKG2C+, CD3+CD56+NKG2C- and CD3+CD56-NKG2C+ T cells.

Using the 5' RACE reads, TCRdb records one entry per CDR3 protein without DNA. Here the sample table reports about 460,000 distinct CDR3 sequences. This CDR3 spans 16 amino acids. The germline V gene has CDR1 SGHAT and CDR2 FQNNGV. The sequenced sample was blood T cells: a sorted CD56 or NKG2C T cell subset, CD4+ or CD8+ T cells, or bulk PBMC T cells (not recorded which). The receptor comes from a woman between 45 and 60 years old in good health. The V call is TRBV11-2, the J call TRBJ1-1. Here the CDR3 reads CASSLFETTMNTEAFF.